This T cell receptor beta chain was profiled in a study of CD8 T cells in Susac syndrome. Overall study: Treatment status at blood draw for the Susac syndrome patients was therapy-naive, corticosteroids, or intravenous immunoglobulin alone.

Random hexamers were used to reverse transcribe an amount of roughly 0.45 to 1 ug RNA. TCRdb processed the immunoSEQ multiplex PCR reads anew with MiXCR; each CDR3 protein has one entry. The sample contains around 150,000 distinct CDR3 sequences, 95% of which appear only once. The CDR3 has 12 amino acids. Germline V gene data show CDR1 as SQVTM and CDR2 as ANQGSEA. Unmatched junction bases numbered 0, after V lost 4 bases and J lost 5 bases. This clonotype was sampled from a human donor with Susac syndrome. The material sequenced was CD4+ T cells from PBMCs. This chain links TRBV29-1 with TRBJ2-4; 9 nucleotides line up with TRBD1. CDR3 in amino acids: CSVGTGENIQYF. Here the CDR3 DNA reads TGCAGCGTTGGGACAGGGGAAAACATTCAGTACTTC.